This T cell receptor beta chain was observed in a study of cytomegalovirus exposure and HLA in healthy donors. The study's findings and limits: When a later analysis was performed, an Asian-associated ancestry cluster reportedly had fewer N-insertions than the approximately 690-donor mean. Highly shared variants forming one cluster were likely a sequencing artifact. Accurate predictions that matched the HLA-A and HLA-B alleles of most subjects were reportedly made from TCR beta sequences.

With respect to this clone: The antigen is unknown.

The PCR made use of 60 Vbeta and 13 Jbeta primers. In the authors' workflow: Later analysis identified roughly 84 million unique TCR beta chains, some 10 million shared. Produced via immunoSEQ multiplex PCR; TCRdb's table is partial and in-frame only. V, J and clone size were drawn from that table, and D and trimming were deduced from the DNA. In total, the table holds fewer than 150,000 clones. Germline V lookup: CDR1 SQVTM, CDR2 ANQGSEA. This CDR3 is 15 amino acids long. V was shortened by 4 bases and J by 1 base, with 13 bases between the two germline ends. The gene calls are TRBV29-1 and TRBJ1-4, with D possibly matching TRBD1 (5 bases). The sample consisted of PBMCs. This receptor was identified in a man between 18 and 29 years old in good health and CMV-seronegative. CDR3 in amino acids: CSVAIVRGTNEKLFF. As DNA, the CDR3 is TGCAGCGTTGCAATCGTAAGGGGAACTAATGAAAAACTGTTTTTT.